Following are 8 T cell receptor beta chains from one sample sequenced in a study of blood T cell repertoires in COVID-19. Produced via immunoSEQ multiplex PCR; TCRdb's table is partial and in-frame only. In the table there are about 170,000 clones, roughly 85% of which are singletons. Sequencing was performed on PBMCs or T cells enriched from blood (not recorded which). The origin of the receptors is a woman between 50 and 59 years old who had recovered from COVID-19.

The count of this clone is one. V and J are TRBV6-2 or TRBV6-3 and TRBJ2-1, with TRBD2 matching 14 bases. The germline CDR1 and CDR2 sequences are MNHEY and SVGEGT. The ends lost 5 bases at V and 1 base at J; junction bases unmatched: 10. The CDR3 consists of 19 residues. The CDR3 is CASSRAGLAGVYSYNEQFF. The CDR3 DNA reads TGTGCCAGCAGTCGTGCGGGACTAGCGGGAGTTTATTCCTACAATGAGCAGTTCTTC.

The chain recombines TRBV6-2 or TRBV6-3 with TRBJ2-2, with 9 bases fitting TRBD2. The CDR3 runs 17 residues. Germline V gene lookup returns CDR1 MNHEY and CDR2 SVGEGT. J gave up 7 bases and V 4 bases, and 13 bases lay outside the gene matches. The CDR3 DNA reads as TGTGCCAGCAGTTCATACCAGGGTAGCGGGAGTGACGGGGAGCTGTTTTTT. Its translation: CASSSYQGSGSDGELFF.

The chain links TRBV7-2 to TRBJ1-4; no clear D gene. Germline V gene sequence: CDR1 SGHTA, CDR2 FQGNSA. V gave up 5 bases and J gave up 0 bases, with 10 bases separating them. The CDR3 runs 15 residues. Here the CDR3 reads CASSSTVATNEKLFF. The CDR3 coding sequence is TGTGCCAGCAGCAGCACAGTAGCAACTAATGAAAAACTGTTTTTT.

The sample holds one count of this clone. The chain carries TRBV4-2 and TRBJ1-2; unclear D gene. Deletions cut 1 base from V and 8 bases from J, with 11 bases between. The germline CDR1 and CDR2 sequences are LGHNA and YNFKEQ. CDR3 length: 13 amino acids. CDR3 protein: CASSQGGWGGYTF. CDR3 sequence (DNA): TGTGCCAGCAGCCAAGGCGGGTGGGGAGGCTACACCTTC.

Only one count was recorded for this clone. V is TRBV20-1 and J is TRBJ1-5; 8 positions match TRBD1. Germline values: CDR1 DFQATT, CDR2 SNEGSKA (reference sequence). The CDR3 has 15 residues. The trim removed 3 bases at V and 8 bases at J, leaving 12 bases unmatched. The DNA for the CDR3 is TGCAGTGCTAGTAGAAGCAAGGGACAGGCCGAGCCCCAGCATTTT. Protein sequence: CSASRSKGQAEPQHF.

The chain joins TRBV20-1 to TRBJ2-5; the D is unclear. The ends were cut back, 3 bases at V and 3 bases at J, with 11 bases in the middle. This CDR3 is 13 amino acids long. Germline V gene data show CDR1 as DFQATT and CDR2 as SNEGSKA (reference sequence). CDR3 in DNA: TGCAGTGCTAGTCCAGACACAGAAGAGACCCAGTACTTC. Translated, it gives CSASPDTEETQYF.

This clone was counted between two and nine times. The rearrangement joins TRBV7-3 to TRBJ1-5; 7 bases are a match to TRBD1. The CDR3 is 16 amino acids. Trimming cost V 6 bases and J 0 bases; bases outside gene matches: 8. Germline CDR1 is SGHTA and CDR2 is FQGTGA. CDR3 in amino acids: CASRPLPGGSNQPQHF. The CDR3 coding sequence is TGTGCCAGCAGACCTCTCCCAGGGGGTAGCAATCAGCCCCAGCATTTT.

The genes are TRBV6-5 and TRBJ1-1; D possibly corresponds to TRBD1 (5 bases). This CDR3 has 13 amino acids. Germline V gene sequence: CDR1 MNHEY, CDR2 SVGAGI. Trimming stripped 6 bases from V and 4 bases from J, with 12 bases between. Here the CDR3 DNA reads TGTGCCAGCAGCTCCAGGGTCCTCACTGAAGCTTTCTTT. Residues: CASSSRVLTEAFF.